This T cell receptor beta chain was captured by sequencing in a study of cytomegalovirus exposure and HLA in healthy donors. The wider study: Sequencing of some 190 million T cells in an earlier analysis found about 120 million unique TCR beta sequences.

The PCR made use of 60 Vbeta and 13 Jbeta primers. Repertoires were generated with immunoSEQ multiplex PCR, while TCRdb's copy carries only in-frame clones and drops some. The data contain fewer than 250,000 clones, 65% to 80% of them seen just once; the ten biggest clones take up approximately 1.1%. This clone showed up just a few times. The antigen is not known. CDR1 is SGHTA and CDR2 is FQGNSA in the germline V gene. The germline V and J ends were trimmed by 1 base and 3 bases, with 7 bases remaining between them. The CDR3 is 14 amino acids. The study's findings and limits: Sequencing had likely introduced a cluster of highly shared sequence variants as an artifact. Later analysis showed TCR association rates varying by HLA locus, highest for DRB1 and lowest for HLA-C.

This chain links TRBV7-2 with TRBJ2-1; D ambiguous. This sequence originates from a woman in her forties in good health and CMV-seronegative. The material sequenced was PBMCs. CDR3: CASSLGPIYNEQFF. The CDR3 nucleotides read TGTGCCAGCAGCTTAGGCCCTATCTACAATGAGCAGTTCTTC.